This is a list of T cell receptor beta chains from one sample in a study of identifying expanded T cells in peripheral blood. Some clones are missing from TCRdb's copy, which holds only in-frame ones; the method was immunoSEQ multiplex PCR. The sample lists 95,000 or so clones, roughly 86% occurring once. Sequencing input: blood. All receptors derive from a person aged 18-69 years in good health. CDR3s include the opening cysteine and the closing phenylalanine or tryptophan. The D gene is left open where the match is weak. Expanded clones are given a class, and other clones once, few, many or no size at all.

v_gene: TRBV19; d_gene: TRBD1; abundance: NA; j_gene: TRBJ1-2; CDR3nt: TGTGCCAGTAGGCGAAGCCTACAGGGGGCTAACTATGGCTACACCTTC; CDR3aa: CASRRSLQGANYGYTF
v_gene: TRBV7-6; d_gene: NA; abundance: NA; j_gene: TRBJ2-7; CDR3nt: TGTGCCAGCAGCTCTCAAGGGGAACTCTACGAGCAGTACTTC; CDR3aa: CASSSQGELYEQYF
v_gene: TRBV5-1; d_gene: NA; abundance: NA; j_gene: TRBJ2-1; CDR3nt: TGCGCCAGCAGCCGACTAGTTAGCAGTGGTGAGCAGTTCTTC; CDR3aa: CASSRLVSSGEQFF
v_gene: TRBV4-1; d_gene: NA; abundance: NA; j_gene: TRBJ1-4; CDR3nt: TGCGCCAGCAGCCAAGTCGGAGGGAATGAAAAACTGCTTTTT; CDR3aa: CASSQVGGNEKLLF
v_gene: TRBV7-2; d_gene: TRBD1; abundance: NA; j_gene: TRBJ2-1; CDR3nt: TGTGCCAGCAGCTTGGGACAGACATACAATGAGCAGTTCTTC; CDR3aa: CASSLGQTYNEQFF
v_gene: TRBV7-8; d_gene: TRBD1; abundance: NA; j_gene: TRBJ1-1; CDR3nt: TGTGCCAGCAGCTTAGTAGGGGGCGCCGGCACTGAAGCTTTCTTT; CDR3aa: CASSLVGGAGTEAFF
v_gene: TRBV2; d_gene: TRBD1; abundance: NA; j_gene: TRBJ2-7; CDR3nt: TGTGCCAGCATTGCAGGGGGCGGGCGATACGAGCAGTACTTC; CDR3aa: CASIAGGGRYEQYF
v_gene: TRBV18; d_gene: NA; abundance: NA; j_gene: TRBJ1-1; CDR3nt: TGTGCCAGCTCACCAATCACCAGGAACACTGAAGCTTTCTTT; CDR3aa: CASSPITRNTEAFF
v_gene: TRBV4-3; d_gene: TRBD1; abundance: NA; j_gene: TRBJ1-2; CDR3nt: TGCGCCAGCAGCATACAGGGGGCCTTGGATGGCTACACCTTC; CDR3aa: CASSIQGALDGYTF
v_gene: TRBV9; d_gene: NA; abundance: NA; j_gene: TRBJ1-1; CDR3nt: TGTGCCAGCAGTCGGGGAGGGTCGGGGAACACTGAAGCTTTCTTT; CDR3aa: CASSRGGSGNTEAFF
v_gene: TRBV2; d_gene: TRBD1; abundance: NA; j_gene: TRBJ1-1; CDR3nt: TGTGCCACCATACGACAGGGGATGAACACTGAAGCTTTCTTT; CDR3aa: CATIRQGMNTEAFF
v_gene: TRBV5-8; d_gene: NA; abundance: few; j_gene: TRBJ1-1; CDR3nt: TGTGCCAGCAGCTCGGGGGCGGGGCACACTGAAGCTTTCTTT; CDR3aa: CASSSGAGHTEAFF
v_gene: TRBV14; d_gene: NA; abundance: NA; j_gene: TRBJ1-2; CDR3nt: TGTGCCAGCAGCCAACAGTGGGACTATGGCTACACCTTC; CDR3aa: CASSQQWDYGYTF
v_gene: TRBV2; d_gene: NA; abundance: NA; j_gene: TRBJ2-7; CDR3nt: TGTGCCAGCAGGGGATTTTCCTACGAGCAGTACTTC; CDR3aa: CASRGFSYEQYF